Included here is one T cell receptor (beta chain) sequence, with context. Its antigen is unidentified. This sample is drawn from a study of shared clonotypes between healthy human individuals. As for the study in general: CD4 naive cells filled three plates per donor, CD4 memory three, CD8 naive two and CD8 memory one. Overall study results and limits: Against clonotypes common to all four donors, non-shared ones had lower generation probabilities. Researchers found naive subsets generally carried larger estimated richness than memory subsets.

Donors, without exception, were Caucasian adults residing in Nashville, Tennessee. Clones were sequenced by immunoSEQ multiplex PCR, and TCRdb holds only the in-frame ones, with some missing. The top ten hold roughly 0.055% of the sample, which has about 600,000 clones, less than 98% seen once. The V segment lost 3 bases and the J segment 2 bases; nucleotides outside the gene matches: 6. In germline, CDR1 is KGHSH, CDR2 LQKENI. The CDR3 totals 15 residues. The rearrangement uses TRBV18 and TRBJ1-2; 7 positions match TRBD1. This TCR was recovered from a woman aged 30 to 39 in good health. Sequencing was performed on naive CD4+ T cells sorted from blood. Described subset: CD45RA+ positively selected. The CDR3 DNA reads TGTGCCAGCTCACCCGCCCTGACAGGGAACTATGGCTACACCTTC. It specifies CASSPALTGNYGYTF.